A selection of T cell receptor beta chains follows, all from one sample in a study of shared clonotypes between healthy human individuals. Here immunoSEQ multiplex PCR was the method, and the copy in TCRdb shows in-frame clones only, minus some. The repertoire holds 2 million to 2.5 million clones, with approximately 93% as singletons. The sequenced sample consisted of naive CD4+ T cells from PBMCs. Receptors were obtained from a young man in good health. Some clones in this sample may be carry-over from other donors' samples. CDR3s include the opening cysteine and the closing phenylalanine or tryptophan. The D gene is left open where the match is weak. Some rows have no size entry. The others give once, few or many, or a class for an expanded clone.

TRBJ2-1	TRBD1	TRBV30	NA	CAWSEDRGINEQFF	TGTGCCTGGAGTGAAGACAGGGGGATCAATGAGCAGTTCTTC
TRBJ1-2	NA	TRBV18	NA	CASSPGEWGGRYTF	TGTGCCAGCTCACCCGGAGAGTGGGGGGGCCGCTACACCTTC
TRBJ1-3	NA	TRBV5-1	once	CASSLSAGSGNTIYF	TGCGCCAGCAGCTTGAGCGCGGGCTCTGGAAACACCATATATTTT
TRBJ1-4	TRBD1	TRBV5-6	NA	CASSLTGVGAEKLFF	TGTGCCAGCAGCTTGACAGGGGTGGGGGCTGAAAAACTGTTTTTT
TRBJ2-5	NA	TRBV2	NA	CASSVQTETQYF	TGTGCCAGCAGTGTACAGACGGAGACCCAGTACTTC
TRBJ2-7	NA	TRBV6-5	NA	CASSPGTYYEQYF	TGTGCCAGCAGCCCCGGGACCTACTACGAGCAGTACTTC
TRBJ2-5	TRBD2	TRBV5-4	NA	CASSESGVKETQYF	TGTGCCAGCAGTGAGAGCGGGGTTAAAGAGACCCAGTACTTC
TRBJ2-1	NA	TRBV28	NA	CASSAGMREQFF	TGTGCCAGCTCGGCGGGGATGAGAGAGCAGTTCTTC
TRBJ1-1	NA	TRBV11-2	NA	CASSQGGSLTEAFF	TGTGCCAGCAGCCAGGGTGGATCCCTCACTGAAGCTTTCTTT
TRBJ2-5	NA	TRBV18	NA	CASSPVEDGTQYF	TGTGCCAGCTCACCAGTAGAAGATGGGACCCAGTACTTC
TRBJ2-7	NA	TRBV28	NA	CASSLLSEQYF	TGTGCCAGCAGTTTACTGTCCGAGCAGTACTTC
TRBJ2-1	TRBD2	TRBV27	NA	CASSRLAGVDKFF	TGTGCCAGCAGTCGACTAGCGGGAGTCGATAAGTTCTTC
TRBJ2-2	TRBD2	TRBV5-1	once	CASSLGTSAGELFF	TGCGCCAGCAGCTTGGGGACTAGCGCCGGGGAGCTGTTTTTT
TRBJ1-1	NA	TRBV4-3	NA	CASSQDELPAFF	TGCGCCAGCAGCCAAGACGAGCTCCCGGCTTTCTTT
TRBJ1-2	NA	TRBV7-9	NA	CASSFGQYGYTF	TGTGCCAGCAGCTTCGGACAGTATGGCTACACCTTC
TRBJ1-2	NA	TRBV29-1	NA	CSVRGTGDNYGYTF	TGCAGCGTTCGAGGGACGGGAGATAACTATGGCTACACCTTC
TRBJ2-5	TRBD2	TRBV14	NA	CASSQDRLAGEETQYF	TGTGCCAGCAGCCAAGATAGGCTAGCGGGCGAAGAGACCCAGTACTTC
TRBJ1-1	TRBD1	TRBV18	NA	CASSPPTGVTEAFF	TGTGCCAGCTCACCACCAACAGGGGTGACTGAAGCTTTCTTT
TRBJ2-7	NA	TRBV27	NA	CASRARDFRSYEQYF	TGTGCCAGCAGGGCCCGGGACTTCCGCTCCTACGAGCAGTACTTC
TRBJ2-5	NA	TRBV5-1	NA	CASSLQPGGEETQYF	TGCGCCAGCAGCTTGCAACCAGGGGGGGAAGAGACCCAGTACTTC
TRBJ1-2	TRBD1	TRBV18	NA	CASSNLIQGASGGYTF	TGTGCCAGCTCAAACCTCATTCAGGGGGCGTCCGGTGGCTACACCTTC
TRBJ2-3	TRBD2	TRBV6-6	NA	CASSYSGLVADTQYF	TGTGCCAGCAGTTACTCGGGACTAGTGGCAGATACGCAGTATTTT
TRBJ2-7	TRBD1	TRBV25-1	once	CASSGTGYYEQYF	TGTGCCAGCTCCGGGACAGGGTATTACGAGCAGTACTTC
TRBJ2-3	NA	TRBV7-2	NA	CASSLLDGSRDTQYF	TGTGCCAGCAGCTTATTGGACGGCTCTCGAGATACGCAGTATTTT
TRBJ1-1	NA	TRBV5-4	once	CASSSPAGRNTEAFF	TGTGCCAGCAGCTCCCCTGCCGGACGGAACACTGAAGCTTTCTTT
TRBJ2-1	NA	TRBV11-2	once	CASSLVVTAGMYEQFF	TGTGCCAGCAGCTTAGTGGTGACTGCAGGCATGTATGAGCAGTTCTTC
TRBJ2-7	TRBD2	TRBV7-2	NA	CASVSGLATSYEQYF	TGTGCCAGCGTTAGCGGACTAGCGACATCCTACGAGCAGTACTTC